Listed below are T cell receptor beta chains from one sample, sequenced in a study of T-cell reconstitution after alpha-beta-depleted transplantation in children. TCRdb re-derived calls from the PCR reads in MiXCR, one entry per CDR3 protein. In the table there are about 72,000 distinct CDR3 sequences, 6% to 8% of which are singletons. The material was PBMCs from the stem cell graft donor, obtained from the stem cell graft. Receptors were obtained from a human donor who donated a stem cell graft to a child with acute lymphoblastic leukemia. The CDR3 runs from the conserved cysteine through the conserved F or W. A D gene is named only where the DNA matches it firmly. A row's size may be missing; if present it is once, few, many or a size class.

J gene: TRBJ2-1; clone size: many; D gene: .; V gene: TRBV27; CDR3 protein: CASSSRNTLTLNEQFF; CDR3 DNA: TGTGCCAGCAGTTCCCGCAATACACTAACATTAAATGAGCAGTTCTTC
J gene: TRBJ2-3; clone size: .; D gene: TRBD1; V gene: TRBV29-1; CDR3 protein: CSARAGQGTDTQYF; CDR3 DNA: TGCAGCGCCCGAGCCGGACAGGGGACAGATACGCAGTATTTT
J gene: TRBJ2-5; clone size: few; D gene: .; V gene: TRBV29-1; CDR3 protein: CSVGPGTMGETQYF; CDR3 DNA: TGCAGCGTCGGGCCCGGGACAATGGGGGAGACCCAGTACTTC
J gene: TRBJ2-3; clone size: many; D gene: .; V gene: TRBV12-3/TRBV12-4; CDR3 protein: CASTQRVGGADTQYF; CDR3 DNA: TGTGCCAGCACCCAAAGGGTCGGGGGTGCAGATACGCAGTATTTT
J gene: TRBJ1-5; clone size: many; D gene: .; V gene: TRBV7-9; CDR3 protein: CASSLGGGDQPQHF; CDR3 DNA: TGTGCCAGCAGCTTAGGAGGTGGGGATCAGCCCCAGCATTTT
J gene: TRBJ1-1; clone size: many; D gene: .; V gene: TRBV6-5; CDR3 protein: CASSYEGADTEAFF; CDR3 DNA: TGTGCCAGCAGTTACGAGGGCGCCGATACTGAAGCTTTCTTT
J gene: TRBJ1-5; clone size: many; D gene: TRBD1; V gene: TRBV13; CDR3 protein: CASSTGDSNQPQHF; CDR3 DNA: TGTGCCAGCAGCACAGGGGATAGCAATCAGCCCCAGCATTTT
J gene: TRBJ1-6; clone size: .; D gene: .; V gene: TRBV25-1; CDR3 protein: CASRPYNSPLHF; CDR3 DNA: TGTGCCAGCCGTCCTTATAATTCACCCCTCCACTTT
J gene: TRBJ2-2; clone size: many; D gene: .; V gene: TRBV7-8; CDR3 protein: CASSLVRTPNTGELFF; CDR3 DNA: TGTGCCAGCAGCTTAGTTCGGACCCCGAACACCGGGGAGCTGTTTTTT
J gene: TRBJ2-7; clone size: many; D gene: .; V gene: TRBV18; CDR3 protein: CASSPPSNGAYEQYF; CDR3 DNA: TGTGCCAGCTCACCCCCGTCCAATGGGGCCTACGAGCAGTACTTC
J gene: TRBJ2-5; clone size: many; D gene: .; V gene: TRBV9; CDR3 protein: CASSGETQYF; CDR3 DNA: TGTGCCAGCAGCGGTGAGACCCAGTACTTC
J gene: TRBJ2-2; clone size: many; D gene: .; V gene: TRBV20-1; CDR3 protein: CSARVGSGTGELFF; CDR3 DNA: TGCAGTGCTAGAGTTGGTAGCGGCACCGGGGAGCTGTTTTTT
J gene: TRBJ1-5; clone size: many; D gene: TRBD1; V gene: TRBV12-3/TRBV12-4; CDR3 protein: CASSFRKQGTFSNQPQHF; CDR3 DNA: TGTGCCAGCAGTTTTAGGAAACAGGGGACATTTAGCAATCAGCCCCAGCATTTT
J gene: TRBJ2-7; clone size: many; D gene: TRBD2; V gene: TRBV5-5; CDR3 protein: CASSLGGGVTYEQYF; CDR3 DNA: TGTGCCAGCAGCTTGGGGGGGGGAGTTACCTACGAGCAGTACTTC
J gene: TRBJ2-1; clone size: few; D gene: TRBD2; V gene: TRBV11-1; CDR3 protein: CASSGRGTSGPPRQEQFF; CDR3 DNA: TGTGCCAGCAGCGGGAGGGGGACTAGCGGGCCCCCTAGGCAAGAGCAGTTCTTC
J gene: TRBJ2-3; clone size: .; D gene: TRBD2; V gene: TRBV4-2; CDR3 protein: CASSQPTSGGTDTQYF; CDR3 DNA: TGTGCCAGCAGCCAGCCGACTAGCGGGGGAACAGATACGCAGTATTTT
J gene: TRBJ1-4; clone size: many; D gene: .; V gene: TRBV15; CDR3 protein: CATSREGSGREKLFF; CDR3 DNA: TGTGCCACCAGCAGAGAAGGTTCAGGGCGAGAAAAACTGTTTTTT
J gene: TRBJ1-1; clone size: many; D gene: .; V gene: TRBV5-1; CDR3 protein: CASSFSVRDTEAFF; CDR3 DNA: TGCGCCAGCAGCTTTTCGGTCCGCGACACTGAAGCTTTCTTT
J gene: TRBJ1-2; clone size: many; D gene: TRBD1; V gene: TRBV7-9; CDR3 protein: CASSRGWGQDNYGYTF; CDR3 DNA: TGTGCCAGCAGCCGGGGATGGGGACAGGATAACTATGGCTACACCTTC
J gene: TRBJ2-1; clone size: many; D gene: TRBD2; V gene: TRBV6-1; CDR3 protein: CASSPGTSGRHEQFF; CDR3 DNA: TGTGCCAGCAGTCCCGGGACTAGCGGGAGGCATGAGCAGTTCTTC
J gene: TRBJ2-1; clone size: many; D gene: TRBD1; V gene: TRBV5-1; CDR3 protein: CASSPRTGDNEQFF; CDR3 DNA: TGCGCCAGCAGCCCCAGGACAGGGGACAATGAGCAGTTCTTC
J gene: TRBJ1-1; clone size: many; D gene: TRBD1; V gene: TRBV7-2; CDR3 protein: CASTKTGPEAFF; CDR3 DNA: TGTGCCAGCACCAAGACAGGGCCTGAAGCTTTCTTT
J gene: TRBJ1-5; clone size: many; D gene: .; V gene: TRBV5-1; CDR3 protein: CASNRTVINQPQHF; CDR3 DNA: TGCGCCAGCAACCGGACAGTCATCAATCAGCCCCAGCATTTT
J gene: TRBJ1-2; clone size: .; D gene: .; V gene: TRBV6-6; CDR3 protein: CATLREVDYGYTF; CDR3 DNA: TGTGCCACCCTCAGGGAAGTGGACTATGGCTACACCTTC
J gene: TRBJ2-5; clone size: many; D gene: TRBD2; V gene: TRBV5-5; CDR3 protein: CASSFRWGGFDWDDWETQYF; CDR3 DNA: TGTGCCAGCAGCTTCAGGTGGGGGGGTTTCGACTGGGACGACTGGGAGACCCAGTACTTC
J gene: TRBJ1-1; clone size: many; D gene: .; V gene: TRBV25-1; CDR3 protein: CASRDWGNTEAFF; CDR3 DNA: TGTGCCAGCAGGGACTGGGGGAACACTGAAGCTTTCTTT
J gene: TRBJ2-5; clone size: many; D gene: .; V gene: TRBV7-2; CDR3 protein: CASSLWTDIQETQYF; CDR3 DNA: TGTGCCAGCAGCTTATGGACAGATATACAAGAGACCCAGTACTTC
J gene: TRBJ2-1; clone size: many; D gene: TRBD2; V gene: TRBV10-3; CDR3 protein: CAITGGPDNEQFF; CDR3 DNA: TGTGCCATCACGGGAGGGCCCGATAATGAGCAGTTCTTC
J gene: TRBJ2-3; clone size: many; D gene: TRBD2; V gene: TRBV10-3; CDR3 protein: CAISESRTSGGTDTQYF; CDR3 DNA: TGTGCCATCAGTGAGTCCCGGACTAGCGGAGGCACAGATACGCAGTATTTT
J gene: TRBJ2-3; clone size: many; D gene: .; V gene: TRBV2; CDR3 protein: CASRDTGYGTDTQYF; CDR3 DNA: TGTGCCAGCAGGGATACAGGGTACGGCACAGATACGCAGTATTTT
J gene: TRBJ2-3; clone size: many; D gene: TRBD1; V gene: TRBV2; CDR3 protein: CASIKGGNPDTQYF; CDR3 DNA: TGTGCCAGCATAAAAGGGGGCAACCCAGATACGCAGTATTTT
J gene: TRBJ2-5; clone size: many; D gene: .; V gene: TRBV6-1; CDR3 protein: CASGGMRAGQETQYF; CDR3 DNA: TGTGCCAGCGGGGGCATGAGGGCGGGACAAGAGACCCAGTACTTC
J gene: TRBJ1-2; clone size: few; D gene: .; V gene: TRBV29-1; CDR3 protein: CSVTDGYGYTF; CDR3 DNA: TGCAGCGTGACGGACGGGTATGGCTACACCTTC
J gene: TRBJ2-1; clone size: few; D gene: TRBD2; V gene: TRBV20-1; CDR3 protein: CSARTSGTSRNEQFF; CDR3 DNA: TGCAGTGCTAGAACCTCCGGGACTAGTAGGAATGAGCAGTTCTTC
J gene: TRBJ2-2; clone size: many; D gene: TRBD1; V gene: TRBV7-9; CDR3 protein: CASSLQGQYTGELFF; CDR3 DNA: TGTGCCAGCAGCTTACAGGGACAGTACACCGGGGAGCTGTTTTTT
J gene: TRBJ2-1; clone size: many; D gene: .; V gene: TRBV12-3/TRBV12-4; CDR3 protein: CASTGRNEQFF; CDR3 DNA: TGTGCCAGCACGGGACGGAATGAGCAGTTCTTC
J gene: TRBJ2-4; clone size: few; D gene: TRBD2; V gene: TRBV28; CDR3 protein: CASSPSGGWAKNIQYF; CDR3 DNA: TGTGCCAGCAGCCCCTCGGGGGGATGGGCCAAAAACATTCAGTACTTC
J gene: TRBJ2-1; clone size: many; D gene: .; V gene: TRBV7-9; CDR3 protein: CASSAGLLSSYNEQFF; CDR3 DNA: TGTGCCAGCAGCGCCGGACTGTTATCCTCCTACAATGAGCAGTTCTTC
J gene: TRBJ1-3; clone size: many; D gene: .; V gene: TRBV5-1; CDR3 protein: CASSPRDTISGNTIYF; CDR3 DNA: TGCGCCAGCAGCCCCAGGGACACCATCTCTGGAAACACCATATATTTT
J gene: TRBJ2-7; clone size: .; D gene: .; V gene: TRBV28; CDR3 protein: CASWGAPFSYEQYF; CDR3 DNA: TGTGCCAGCTGGGGGGCTCCTTTCTCCTACGAGCAGTACTTC
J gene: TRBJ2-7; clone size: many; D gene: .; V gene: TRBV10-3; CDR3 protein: CAISGGYEQYF; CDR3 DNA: TGTGCCATCAGTGGGGGGTACGAGCAGTACTTC
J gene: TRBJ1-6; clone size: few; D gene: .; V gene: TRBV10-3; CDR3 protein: CAISDLTEYNSPLHF; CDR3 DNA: TGTGCCATCAGTGATTTGACGGAGTATAATTCACCCCTCCACTTT
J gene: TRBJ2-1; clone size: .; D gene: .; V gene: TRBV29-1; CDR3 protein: CSVPRQSSYNEQFF; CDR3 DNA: TGCAGCGTGCCCCGACAGAGCTCCTACAATGAGCAGTTCTTC
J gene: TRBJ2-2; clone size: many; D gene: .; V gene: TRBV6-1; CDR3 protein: CASRDGWRNTGELFF; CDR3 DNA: TGTGCCAGCAGGGACGGCTGGAGGAACACCGGGGAGCTGTTTTTT